This T cell receptor (beta chain) was found in a study of T-cell reconstitution after alpha-beta-depleted transplantation in children. As for this clonotype: As yet, its antigen is unknown.

The TCRbeta library incorporated unique molecular identifiers. Using its own MiXCR run on the PCR reads, TCRdb lists one record per CDR3 protein. Among around 440,000 distinct CDR3 sequences listed, under 20% were seen once. General study points: Among T cells one year after transplant, newly produced cells accounted for most counts and diversity. Where alpha-beta T cells came from about two months after transplant was reportedly several hundred expanded graft clones. The study traced high day-60 TCRbeta diversity in some patients to surviving recipient T cells and thymic progenitors.

Germline loops: CDR1 ENHRY, CDR2 SYGVKD. With 0 bases clipped from V and 4 bases from J, the junction kept 5 bases outside the gene matches. This CDR3 has 16 residues. Material: PBMCs, mostly from graft donor cells, obtained 360 days after TCRalphabeta/CD19-depleted stem cell transplant. This receptor was identified in a boy under three years old who had a stem cell transplant for Wiskott-Aldrich syndrome, so the T cells may come from the graft donor. The chain couples TRBV10-3 to TRBJ2-1; 8 nucleotides line up with TRBD1. Here the CDR3 DNA reads TGTGCCATCAGTGAGTCCGGGACAGGATATTACAATGAGCAGTTCTTC. Amino acid sequence: CAISESGTGYYNEQFF.